A single sample gave rise to the 7 T cell receptor beta chains below, sequenced in a study of blood T cell repertoires in COVID-19 (dated by TCRdb to 2018 to 2020). The library was produced with the immunoSEQ multiplex PCR assay. In TCRdb, the immuneACCESS table is reduced to in-frame sequences with V and J assigned. These tables do not hold every clone; where another copy was compared, an unresolved V gene accounts for under half, and the others remain unexplained. The sample table records roughly 75,000 clones; roughly 91% of these occur just once. Around 0.6% of the sample belongs to the ten largest clones. Material for sequencing was peripheral blood. The receptors stem from a man aged 55 to 70 with acute or convalescent COVID-19.

CDR3 in amino acids: CASRLTSRPDTQYF. The CDR3 bases are TGTGCCAGCAGGCTGACTAGCCGCCCAGATACGCAGTATTTT. V and J are TRBV27 and TRBJ2-3; 7 bases fit TRBD2. This CDR3 has 14 residues. The junction had 7 bases not matched to a gene; V was cut back by 6 bases and J by 4 bases. Germline-derived CDR1 and CDR2 are MNHEY and SMNVEV (reference sequence).

This chain uses TRBV2 with TRBJ2-3; TRBD1 matches 7 bases. Germline V gives CDR1 SNHLY, CDR2 FYNNEI. The ends lost 5 bases at V and 7 bases at J; junction bases unmatched: 6. The CDR3 is made up of 13 amino acids. The CDR3 DNA is TGTGCCAGCAGTACCTCCAGGGGGTATACGCAGTATTTT. It yields the protein CASSTSRGYTQYF.

This chain connects TRBV19 to TRBJ2-6; 7 bases match TRBD1. V dropped 5 bases and J dropped 2; count of bases not matched to a gene: 9. The CDR3 is 17 residues long. Germline values: CDR1 LNHDA, CDR2 SQIVND (reference sequence). The CDR3 bases are TGTGCCAGTAGTCAACAGAACACAGGGGCTGGGGCCAACGTCCTGACTTTC. It codes for CASSQQNTGAGANVLTF.

This chain joins TRBV5-6 and TRBJ1-6; 8 nucleotides match TRBD1. The CDR3 is made up of 16 amino acids. V lost 2 bases, J lost 7 bases, and 8 bases stayed unmatched. Looked up from germline, CDR1 is SGHDT and CDR2 is YYEEEE. In nucleotides, the CDR3 is TGTGCCAGCAGCTTTAGTGGACAGGGACGAAATTCACCCCTCCACTTT. This encodes CASSFSGQGRNSPLHF.

This clone showed up just a few times. The chain combines TRBV21-1 with TRBJ1-2; the DNA was not used to check the table's D call, TRBD1. TRBV21-1 has pseudogene status. This CDR3 contains 17 residues. The CDR3 is CASSNDDRGPDDYGYTF. The CDR3 bases are TGTGCCAGCAGCAACGATGACAGGGGGCCGGACGACTATGGCTACACCTTC.

The gene calls are TRBV6-5 and TRBJ1-1; possible D gene TRBD1, 6 bases. With 2 bases removed from V and 4 bases from J, the gap between germline ends came to 14 bases. The CDR3 loop spans 15 amino acids. The germline V gene has CDR1 MNHEY and CDR2 SVGAGI. The CDR3 is CASSYGAGAGTEAFF. The CDR3 bases are TGTGCCAGCAGTTACGGGGCAGGGGCGGGCACTGAAGCTTTCTTT.

V and J are TRBV24-1 and TRBJ2-1; no reliable D call. The CDR3 is made up of 14 amino acids. Trimming stripped 2 bases from V and 2 bases from J, with 6 bases between. Germline lookup yields CDR1 KGHDR and CDR2 SFDVKD. The CDR3 nucleotides read TGTGCCACCAGTGATTACACAACCTACAATGAGCAGTTCTTC. This codes for CATSDYTTYNEQFF.